A single sample gave rise to the 13 T cell receptor beta chains below, sequenced in a study of PD-L1 blockade in urothelial cancer. The protocol was immunoSEQ multiplex PCR, while the TCRdb copy is restricted to in-frame clones and leaves out a portion. The sample has tens of thousands of clones; approximately 81% are singletons. The sequenced sample was PBMCs, obtained around atezolizumab (anti-PD-L1) treatment. The receptors stem from a man aged 70-80 years with urothelial cancer.

The chain links TRBV6-5 to TRBJ1-1, with D perhaps matching TRBD1 (6 bases). The CDR3 runs 15 residues. The V gene lost 0 bases and the J gene lost 4 bases, with 12 bases spanning the gap. The germline CDR1 and CDR2 sequences are MNHEY and SVGAGI. CDR3 sequence (DNA): TGTGCCAGCAGTTACTCGAGAAGGGGGGGCACTGAAGCTTTCTTT. Translated, it gives CASSYSRRGGTEAFF.

J is TRBJ1-5 and V is TRBV7-9; no definite D call. This CDR3 is 15 amino acids long. V lost 4 bases and J 4 bases, leaving 14 bases between the germline ends. Germline CDR1 reads SEHNR; CDR2 reads FQNEAQ (reference sequence). CDR3 region: CASSSADGGNQPQHF. The CDR3 DNA reads TGTGCCAGCAGCTCTGCCGACGGAGGAAATCAGCCCCAGCATTTT.

The chain is built from TRBV4-2 and TRBJ2-3; D possibly corresponds to TRBD2 (6 bases). The CDR3 has 15 residues. Germline loops: CDR1 LGHNA, CDR2 YNFKEQ. The V gene lost 6 bases and the J gene lost 7 bases, with 20 bases spanning the gap. The chain's CDR3 is CASRPLPGGGNTQYF. The CDR3 region has the DNA TGTGCCAGCAGACCATTACCGGGTGGGGGGAATACGCAGTATTTT.

The chain is built from TRBV19 and TRBJ2-1, with TRBD1 matching 10 bases. Per the germline V gene, CDR1 is LNHDA and CDR2 is SQIVND (reference sequence). The CDR3 contains 17 residues. With V trimmed by 8 bases and J by 7 bases, 17 bases remained unmatched. CDR3 region: CASDRGPGGSVGNEQFF. As DNA, the CDR3 is TGTGCCAGTGACAGGGGGCCGGGCGGGAGTGTAGGGAATGAGCAGTTCTTC. Complete variable domain (other parts from reference TRBV19 and TRBJ2-1): DGGITQSPKYLFRKEGQNVTLSCEQNLNHDAMYWYRQDPGQGLRLIYYSQIVNDFQKGDIAEGYSVSREKKESFPLTVTSAQKNPTAFYLCASDRGPGGSVGNEQFFGPGTRLTVL.

DNA of the CDR3: TGTGCCAGCAGCTCGGGACAGGGGCGCAATGAGCAGTTCTTC. This encodes CASSSGQGRNEQFF. The chain employs TRBV7-6 and TRBJ2-1; TRBD1 aligns across 10 bases. The germline gives CDR1 SGHVS, CDR2 FNYEAQ. Losses at the gene ends were 4 bases for V and 6 bases for J; bases not matched to a gene: 3. This CDR3 region has 14 residues.

As concerns this clone: A junction end diverges from the germline sequence, so it may reflect a read error. Other DNA sequences in this sample translate to the same CDR3. This chain connects TRBV27 to TRBJ2-7, with a possible D match to TRBD1 (6 bases). Germline lookup yields CDR1 MNHEY and CDR2 SMNVEV (reference sequence). The CDR3 is 13 amino acids. The CDR3 loop reads CASSRQGSYAQYF. The DNA for the CDR3 is TGTGCCAGCAGCCGGCAGGGGTCCTACGCGCAGTACTTC.

This clone was recorded once. This sequence joins TRBV5-1 and TRBJ2-3, with 7 bases aligning to TRBD2. CDR1 SGHRS and CDR2 YFSETQ come from the germline V gene. This CDR3 contains 14 residues. With V trimmed by 4 bases and J by 4 bases, 6 bases remained unmatched. Written as DNA, the CDR3 is TGCGCCAGCAGCCTTGGGACTACCGCAGATACGCAGTATTTT. Amino acid sequence: CASSLGTTADTQYF.

This chain links TRBV27 with TRBJ2-1; TRBD2 aligns across 10 bases. The CDR3 sequence is 18 residues long. Germline loops: CDR1 MNHEY, CDR2 SMNVEV (reference sequence). Trimming took 3 bases from V and 7 from J; bases not matched to a gene: 15. The CDR3 region is CASSFLRTGTSARNEQFF. The CDR3 bases are TGTGCCAGCAGTTTTCTACGAACCGGGACTAGCGCTCGGAATGAGCAGTTCTTC.

J is TRBJ2-5 and V is TRBV18; D not resolved. The length of the CDR3 is 16 residues. Germline V gene lookup returns CDR1 KGHSH and CDR2 LQKENI. V shed 3 bases and J shed 5 bases, with 19 bases lying between them. CDR3 residues: CASSPVGPPRFETQYF. CDR3 DNA sequence: TGTGCCAGCTCACCGGTTGGCCCCCCCCGATTCGAGACCCAGTACTTC.

The chain carries TRBV6-5 and TRBJ1-1; 7 bases align to TRBD1. The CDR3 is 16 amino acids. Germline CDR1 and CDR2: MNHEY and SVGAGI. V lost 0 bases and J lost 1; bases outside the gene matches: 5. CDR3 nucleotide sequence: TGTGCCAGCAGTTACTCGAAGGGACAGAGGAACACTGAAGCTTTCTTT. The encoded protein is CASSYSKGQRNTEAFF.

The chain recombines TRBV6-5 with TRBJ1-5; weak D call: TRBD1 (5 bases). This CDR3 has 14 amino acids. Trimming pared 0 bases from V and 5 bases from J, leaving 8 bases between. CDR1 is MNHEY and CDR2 is SVGAGI in the germline V gene. For the CDR3, the DNA is TGTGCCAGCAGTTACTCGAGCAGGGATCAGCCCCAGCATTTT. It specifies CASSYSSRDQPQHF.

This clone has a handful of counts. The rearrangement uses TRBV5-1 and TRBJ2-2, with 8 nucleotides matching TRBD2. This CDR3 has 15 amino acids. After removal of 1 base from V and 5 bases from J, the junction contained 4 bases not matched to a gene. Germline-derived CDR1 and CDR2 are SGHRS and YFSETQ. For the CDR3, the DNA is TGCGCCAGCAGCTTGACTAGCGGATATACCGGGGAGCTGTTTTTT. It is translated as CASSLTSGYTGELFF.

The chain recombines TRBV28 with TRBJ2-7; D is possibly TRBD1 (8 bases). The CDR3 is made up of 18 amino acids. The V gene lost 5 bases and the J gene lost 1 base, with 24 bases spanning the gap. Germline V lookup: CDR1 MDHEN, CDR2 SYDVKM. CDR3 nucleotide sequence: TGTGCCAGCAGTCCTCACCTTGGACAGGGAGGGCCGTCCTACGAGCAGTACTTC. It is translated as CASSPHLGQGGPSYEQYF.